These 29 T cell receptor beta chains share one sample of origin, sequenced in a study of T cell responses to AZD1222 COVID-19 vaccine. The data were produced by immunoSEQ multiplex PCR, yet TCRdb's version contains in-frame clones alone and is incomplete. The sample has about 100,000 clones, roughly 89% seen once. Here the sequenced sample was peripheral blood, taken on day 0 of AZD1222 vaccination. These receptors came from an adult in good health.

The V gene is TRBV9, the J gene TRBJ2-7; 7 bases are shared with TRBD2. The CDR3 is 14 amino acids. The V gene end was trimmed by 4 bases and the J gene end by 3 bases; junction bases not matched to a gene: 7. Germline V gene sequence: CDR1 SGDLS, CDR2 YYNGEE. The CDR3 DNA is TGTGCCAGCAGCCCTAGACTAGCTCGCTACGAGCAGTACTTC. Amino acids: CASSPRLARYEQYF.

The chain is built from TRBV5-6 and TRBJ1-1; no firm D call. This CDR3 has 17 residues. Germline CDR1 reads SGHDT; CDR2 reads YYEEEE. V shed 4 bases and J shed 0 bases, with 19 bases lying between them. The CDR3 region has the DNA TGTGCCAGCAGCCTCCGGGGTACCGCGGGGATGAACACTGAAGCTTTCTTT. Amino acid sequence: CASSLRGTAGMNTEAFF.

J is TRBJ1-1 and V is TRBV4-3; no reliable D call. The CDR3 has 20 amino acids. V was pared by 0 bases and J by 1 base, with 24 bases between. From germline, CDR1 is LGHNA and CDR2 YSLEER. CDR3 residues: CASSQDPSTSRRVPNTEAFF. CDR3 nucleotide sequence: TGCGCCAGCAGCCAAGATCCCTCTACGTCCAGGAGGGTACCGAACACTGAAGCTTTCTTT.

The chain has TRBV7-2 and TRBJ2-1; D may be TRBD2 (5 bases). The CDR3 contains 15 residues. Germline V CDR1 and CDR2: SGHTA, FQGNSA. Trimming removed 4 bases at V and 1 base at J, with 11 bases between. The CDR3 here is CASSSRDYSYNEQFF. The CDR3 bases are TGTGCCAGCAGCTCTCGCGACTATTCCTACAATGAGCAGTTCTTC.

V usage is TRBV5-1 and J usage is TRBJ1-1, with D unclear. From germline, CDR1 is SGHRS and CDR2 YFSETQ. The CDR3 is 13 amino acids. V was trimmed by 4 bases and J by 8 bases, leaving 15 bases between them. The CDR3 DNA is TGCGCCAGCAGCCTACTTGGTAGCGCAGAAGCTTTCTTT. It codes for CASSLLGSAEAFF.

This clone has just one count. The gene calls are TRBV7-2 and TRBJ2-3; TRBD1 matches at 9 bases. The CDR3 is made up of 14 amino acids. The V gene end was trimmed by 7 bases and the J gene end by 4 bases; junction bases not matched to a gene: 6. The germline gives CDR1 SGHTA, CDR2 FQGNSA. CDR3 DNA sequence: TGTGCCAGCAACGACAGGGGGACTCCAGATACGCAGTATTTT. Translating gives CASNDRGTPDTQYF.

This clone was detected once. The rearrangement links TRBV6-1 to TRBJ2-5; weak D call: TRBD2 (6 bases). This CDR3 comprises 15 residues. V lost 2 bases and J 4 bases, leaving 14 bases between the germline ends. Germline V gene data show CDR1 as MNHNS and CDR2 as SASEGT. The CDR3 is CASSEIGGGVETQYF. The CDR3 DNA follows: TGTGCCAGCAGTGAAATCGGGGGTGGGGTAGAGACCCAGTACTTC.

J is TRBJ1-1 and V is TRBV18; D call uncertain. V lost 2 bases to trimming and J lost 3 bases, with 19 bases between them. The V gene's germline CDR1 is KGHSH and CDR2 LQKENI. The CDR3 sequence is 17 residues long. The CDR3 nucleotides read TGTGCCAGCTCACCAGTACCGGGCAAATTGGCGGACACTGAAGCTTTCTTT. Encoded protein: CASSPVPGKLADTEAFF.

The V gene is TRBV7-2, the J gene TRBJ2-7; TRBD1 matches at 10 bases. The CDR3 has 15 residues. Germline-derived CDR1 and CDR2 are SGHTA and FQGNSA. Losses at the gene ends were 5 bases for V and 4 bases for J; bases not matched to a gene: 8. In DNA, the CDR3 is TGTGCCAGCAGCCGGGCGACAGGGGGCATGTACGAGCAGTACTTC. Translated, it gives CASSRATGGMYEQYF.

This clone showed up just once. V usage is TRBV29-1 and J usage is TRBJ1-3, with D possibly TRBD1 on 5 matching bases. The CDR3 length is 14 residues. V was pared by 4 bases and J by 0 bases, with 10 bases between. The germline gives CDR1 SQVTM, CDR2 ANQGSEA. CDR3 sequence reads: CSVGGTSSGNTIYF. The DNA of the CDR3 is TGCAGCGTTGGGGGGACGAGCTCTGGAAACACCATATATTTT.

This sequence joins TRBV7-8 and TRBJ1-6, with D perhaps TRBD1 (5 bases). Trimming pared 5 bases from V and 7 bases from J, leaving 18 bases between. From germline, CDR1 is SGHVS and CDR2 FQNEAQ. The CDR3 runs 16 residues. In nucleotides, the CDR3 is TGTGCCAGCAGCCCCCGGGGCCTCCCTAGGAATTCACCCCTCCACTTT. Translated, it gives CASSPRGLPRNSPLHF.

The chain links TRBV5-4 to TRBJ1-6; D is undetermined. CDR1 is SGHNT, CDR2 YYREEE, per germline (reference sequence). This CDR3 region has 13 residues. V was pared by 0 bases and J by 8 bases, with 6 bases between. This chain's CDR3 is CASSLGWDSPLHF. In DNA form, the CDR3 reads TGTGCCAGCAGCTTGGGGTGGGATTCACCCCTCCACTTT.

The chain uses TRBV5-6 and TRBJ2-7; TRBD1 agrees at 8 bases. The germline V gene encodes CDR1 SGHDT and CDR2 YYEEEE. The CDR3 has 14 amino acids. J lost 4 bases, V lost 3 bases, and 6 bases had no gene match. The CDR3 protein is CASSSDRAEYEQYF. The CDR3 nucleotides read TGTGCCAGCAGCTCGGACAGGGCTGAATACGAGCAGTACTTC. The full variable domain, in which reference TRBV5-6 and TRBJ2-7 provide the parts outside the CDR3, is DAGVTQSPTHLIKTRGQQVTLRCSPKSGHDTVSWYQQALGQGPQFIFQYYEEEERQRGNFPDRFSGHQFPNYSSELNVNALLLGDSALYLCASSSDRAEYEQYFGPGTRLTVT.

The chain couples TRBV5-1 to TRBJ1-1, with a possible D match to TRBD1 (5 bases). Deletions cut 0 bases from V and 6 bases from J, with 12 bases between. Germline loops: CDR1 SGHRS, CDR2 YFSETQ. This CDR3 spans 14 amino acids. The CDR3 spells CASSLAGGRAEAFF. The CDR3 DNA reads as TGCGCCAGCAGCTTGGCCGGGGGAAGGGCTGAAGCTTTCTTT.

The V call is TRBV5-4, the J call TRBJ2-2; no clear D. The CDR3 is 14 amino acids. The germline CDR1 and CDR2 sequences are SGHNT and YYREEE (reference sequence). V lost 2 bases, J lost 1 base, and 6 bases lay in between. The CDR3 loop reads CASSFSGNTGELFF. CDR3 DNA: TGTGCCAGCAGCTTTTCGGGGAACACCGGGGAGCTGTTTTTT.

The chain joins TRBV6-1 to TRBJ1-3, with no clear D. The CDR3 spans 16 residues. V was shortened by 2 bases and J by 0 bases, with 11 bases between the two germline ends. Germline assignment: CDR1 MNHNS and CDR2 SASEGT. CDR3 sequence: CASSEHLIHSGNTIYF. The CDR3, as DNA: TGTGCCAGCAGTGAACATTTGATTCACTCTGGAAACACCATATATTTT.

The rearrangement links TRBV6-2 or TRBV6-3 to TRBJ2-5, with 13 bases identical to TRBD2. CDR1 is MNHEY, CDR2 SVGEGT, per germline. The J segment lost 2 bases and the V segment lost 2 bases, leaving 11 bases of the junction unmatched. CDR3 length equals 19 residues. The CDR3 sequence: CASSYLGLAGETSQETQYF. CDR3 DNA: TGTGCCAGCAGTTACCTCGGACTAGCGGGGGAGACTTCTCAAGAGACCCAGTACTTC.

This chain uses TRBV5-1 with TRBJ1-5, with a tentative D call TRBD1 (5 bases). The germline V gene has CDR1 SGHRS and CDR2 YFSETQ. This CDR3 is 16 amino acids long. Trimming removed 0 bases from V and 0 bases from J, with 10 bases in between. The CDR3 DNA is TGCGCCAGCAGCTTGGGGGACCGGTATAGCAATCAGCCCCAGCATTTT. This gives the protein CASSLGDRYSNQPQHF.

The chain has TRBV6-5 and TRBJ2-2; either TRBD1 or TRBD2 may supply D (5 bases each). From germline, CDR1 is MNHEY and CDR2 SVGAGI. V lost 11 bases, J lost 0 bases, and 13 bases lay in between. The CDR3 consists of 14 residues. The CDR3 nucleotides are TGTGCCGGCGCCTGGGGACCGAACACCGGGGAGCTGTTTTTT. Translating it yields CAGAWGPNTGELFF.

The rearrangement uses TRBV3-1 (or the pseudogene TRBV3-2) and TRBJ2-7, with 7 bases fitting TRBD2. J gave up 1 base and V 1 base, and 4 bases lay outside the gene matches. From germline, CDR1 is LGHDT and CDR2 YNNKEL (reference sequence). The CDR3 runs to 15 residues. In DNA, the CDR3 is TGTGCCAGCAGCCAAGGGGGGGGACCATCCTACGAGCAGTACTTC. It is translated as CASSQGGGPSYEQYF.

The chain combines TRBV23-1 with TRBJ1-1, with a tentative D call TRBD1 (6 bases). TRBV23-1 is assigned to the ORF class and has an uncertain function. The CDR3 sequence is 15 residues long. V shed 3 bases and J shed 1 base, with 12 bases lying between them. The CDR3, as DNA: TGCGCCAGCAGTCAGTCAGGGGTTACGAACACTGAAGCTTTCTTT. Amino acid sequence: CASSQSGVTNTEAFF.

V and J are TRBV5-1 and TRBJ2-7; possible D gene TRBD1, 5 bases. There are 12 residues in the CDR3. CDR1 SGHRS and CDR2 YFSETQ come from the germline V gene. Trimming took 2 bases from V and 5 from J, leaving 8 bases between them. As DNA, the CDR3 is TGCGCCAGCAGCTTTGGGGCTGACGAGCAGTACTTC. Protein: CASSFGADEQYF. The full variable domain, rest sourced from reference TRBV5-1 and TRBJ2-7, is KAGVTQTPRYLIKTRGQQVTLSCSPISGHRSVSWYQQTPGQGLQFLFEYFSETQRNKGNFPGRFSGRQFSNSRSEMNVSTLELGDSALYLCASSFGADEQYFGPGTRLTVT.

This clone has a single count. This chain uses TRBV2 with TRBJ1-1; D gene ambiguous. The V gene's germline CDR1 is SNHLY and CDR2 FYNNEI. V gave up 6 bases and J gave up 1 base, with 9 bases separating them. This CDR3 spans 13 amino acids. CDR3 nucleotide sequence: TGTGCCAGCAGACCTACAAGGAACACTGAAGCTTTCTTT. Protein: CASRPTRNTEAFF.

The genes are TRBV6-2 or TRBV6-3 and TRBJ2-2; the D call may be TRBD1 or TRBD2 (5 bases each). This CDR3 spans 12 amino acids. CDR1 MNHEY and CDR2 SVGEGT come from the germline V gene. V lost 7 bases and J 6 bases, leaving 9 bases between the germline ends. CDR3: CASTPGPGELFF. The CDR3 nucleotides read TGTGCCAGCACCCCGGGGCCCGGGGAGCTGTTTTTT.

In its sample, this clone was seen once. This chain links TRBV6-4 with TRBJ1-1; D is uncertain. The CDR3 is 11 amino acids. The germline V and J ends were trimmed by 10 bases and 5 bases, with 11 bases remaining between them. Germline V lookup: CDR1 MRHNA, CDR2 SNTAGT. The CDR3 DNA follows: TGTGCCATGCCTTGTTGGACTGAAGCTTTCTTT. Protein: CAMPCWTEAFF.

The chain uses TRBV5-6 and TRBJ1-5; D is perhaps TRBD1 (5 bases). The V end lost 2 bases, the J end lost 2 bases, and 17 bases lay between the germline ends. Germline lookup yields CDR1 SGHDT and CDR2 YYEEEE. This CDR3 comprises 17 residues. The CDR3 DNA is TGTGCCAGCAGCTTATCGGGGGGGATAGGGGGCAATCAGCCCCAGCATTTT. This translates into CASSLSGGIGGNQPQHF. The whole variable domain, filled in from reference TRBV5-6 and TRBJ1-5, reads DAGVTQSPTHLIKTRGQQVTLRCSPKSGHDTVSWYQQALGQGPQFIFQYYEEEERQRGNFPDRFSGHQFPNYSSELNVNALLLGDSALYLCASSLSGGIGGNQPQHFGDGTRLSIL.

The CDR3 region is CASRRQGASPLHF. The CDR3 coding sequence is TGTGCCAGCAGACGGCAGGGGGCTTCACCCCTCCACTTT. The rearrangement uses TRBV6-5 and TRBJ1-6; 8 bases map to TRBD1. The CDR3 spans 13 residues. Germline CDR1 and CDR2: MNHEY and SVGAGI. Germline trimming cut 6 bases from V and 9 bases from J; bases unmatched to any gene: 4.

The chain is built from TRBV12-5 and TRBJ2-1; 10 positions agree with TRBD2. J was trimmed by 6 bases and V by 1 base; bases with no gene match: 9. Per the germline V gene, CDR1 is LGHNT and CDR2 is FRNRAP. The CDR3 sequence is 17 residues long. CDR3 sequence: CASGLGKAGGPLNEQFF. CDR3 DNA: TGTGCTAGTGGTTTGGGAAAAGCGGGGGGGCCCCTCAATGAGCAGTTCTTC.

This rearrangement joins TRBV14 to TRBJ1-2; no clear D gene. The CDR3 consists of 13 residues. From germline, CDR1 is SGHDN and CDR2 FVKESK. Deletions cut 0 bases from V and 3 bases from J, with 5 bases between. In nucleotides, the CDR3 is TGTGCCAGCAGCCAAGAGGTGCACTATGGCTACACCTTC. It is translated as CASSQEVHYGYTF. The full variable domain, with the rest looked up from reference TRBV14 and TRBJ1-2, is EAGVTQFPSHSVIEKGQTVTLRCDPISGHDNLYWYRRVMGKEIKFLLHFVKESKQDESGMPNNRFLAERTGGTYSTLKVQPAELEDSGVYFCASSQEVHYGYTFGSGTRLTVV.